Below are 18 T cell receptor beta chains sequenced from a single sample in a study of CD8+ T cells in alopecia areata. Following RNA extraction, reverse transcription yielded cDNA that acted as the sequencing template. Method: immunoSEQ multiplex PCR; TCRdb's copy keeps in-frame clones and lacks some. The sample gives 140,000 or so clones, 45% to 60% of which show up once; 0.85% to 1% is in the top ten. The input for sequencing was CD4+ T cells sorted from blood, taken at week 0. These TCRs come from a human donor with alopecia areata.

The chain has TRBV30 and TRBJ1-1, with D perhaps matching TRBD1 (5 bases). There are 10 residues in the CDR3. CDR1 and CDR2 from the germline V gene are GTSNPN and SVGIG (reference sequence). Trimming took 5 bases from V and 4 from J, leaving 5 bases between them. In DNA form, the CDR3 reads TGTGCCTGGGGGGGCACTGAAGCTTTCTTT. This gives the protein CAWGGTEAFF.

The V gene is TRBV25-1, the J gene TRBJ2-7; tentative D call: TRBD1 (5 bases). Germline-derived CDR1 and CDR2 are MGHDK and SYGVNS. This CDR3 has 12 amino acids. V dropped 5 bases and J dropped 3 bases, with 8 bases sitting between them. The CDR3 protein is CASSTTGYEQYF. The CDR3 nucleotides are TGTGCCAGCAGTACCACAGGCTACGAGCAGTACTTC.

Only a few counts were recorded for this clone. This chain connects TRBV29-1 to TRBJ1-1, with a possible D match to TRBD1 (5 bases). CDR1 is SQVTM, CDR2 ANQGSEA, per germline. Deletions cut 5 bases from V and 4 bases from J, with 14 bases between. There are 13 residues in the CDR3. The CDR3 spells CSVSGDGGTEAFF. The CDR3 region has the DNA TGCAGCGTTTCGGGGGATGGGGGCACTGAAGCTTTCTTT. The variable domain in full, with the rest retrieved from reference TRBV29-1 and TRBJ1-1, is SAVISQKPSRDICQRGTSLTIQCQVDSQVTMMFWYRQQPGQSLTLIATANQGSEATYESGFVIDKFPISRPNLTFSTLTVSNMSPEDSSIYLCSVSGDGGTEAFFGQGTRLTVV.

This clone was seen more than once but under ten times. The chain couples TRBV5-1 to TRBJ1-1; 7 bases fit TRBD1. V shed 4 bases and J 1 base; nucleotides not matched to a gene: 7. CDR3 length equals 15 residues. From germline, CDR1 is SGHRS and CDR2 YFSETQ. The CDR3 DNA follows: TGCGCCAGCAGCCCTCCTCGACAGGGGAACACTGAAGCTTTCTTT. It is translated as CASSPPRQGNTEAFF.

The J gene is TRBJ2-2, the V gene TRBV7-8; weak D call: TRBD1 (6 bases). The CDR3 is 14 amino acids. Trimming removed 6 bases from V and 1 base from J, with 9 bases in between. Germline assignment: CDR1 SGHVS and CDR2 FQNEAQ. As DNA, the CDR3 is TGTGCCAGCAGGTCGACAGGGAACACCGGGGAGCTGTTTTTT. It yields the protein CASRSTGNTGELFF.

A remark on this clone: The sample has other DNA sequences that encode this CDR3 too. The CDR3, as DNA: TGCGCCAGCAGCTTGGGACATATGAACACCGGGGAGCTGTTTTTT. Amino acid sequence: CASSLGHMNTGELFF. This chain joins TRBV5-1 and TRBJ2-2; D remains ambiguous. The CDR3 is 15 amino acids. Deletions cut 0 bases from V and 1 base from J, with 7 bases between. Germline CDR1 reads SGHRS; CDR2 reads YFSETQ. The variable domain in full, completed from reference TRBV5-1 and TRBJ2-2, reads KAGVTQTPRYLIKTRGQQVTLSCSPISGHRSVSWYQQTPGQGLQFLFEYFSETQRNKGNFPGRFSGRQFSNSRSEMNVSTLELGDSALYLCASSLGHMNTGELFFGEGSRLTVL.

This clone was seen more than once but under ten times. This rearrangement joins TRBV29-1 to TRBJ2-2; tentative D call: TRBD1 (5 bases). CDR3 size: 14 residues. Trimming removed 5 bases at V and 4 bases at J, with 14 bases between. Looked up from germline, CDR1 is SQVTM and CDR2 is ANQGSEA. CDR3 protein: CSVQGKGFTGELFF. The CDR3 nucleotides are TGCAGCGTTCAGGGAAAGGGATTCACCGGGGAGCTGTTTTTT.

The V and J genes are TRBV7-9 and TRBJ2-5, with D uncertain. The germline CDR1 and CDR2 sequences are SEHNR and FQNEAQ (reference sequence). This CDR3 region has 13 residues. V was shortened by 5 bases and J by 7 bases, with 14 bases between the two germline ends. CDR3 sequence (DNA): TGTGCCAGCAGCCCTGACTCGACGGGGACCCAGTACTTC. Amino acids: CASSPDSTGTQYF.

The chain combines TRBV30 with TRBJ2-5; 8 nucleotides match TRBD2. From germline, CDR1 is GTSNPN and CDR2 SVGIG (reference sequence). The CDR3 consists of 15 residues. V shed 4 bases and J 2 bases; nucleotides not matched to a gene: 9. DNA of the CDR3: TGTGCCTGGACCCCTTTGAGCGGGAGTCAAGAGACCCAGTACTTC. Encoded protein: CAWTPLSGSQETQYF.

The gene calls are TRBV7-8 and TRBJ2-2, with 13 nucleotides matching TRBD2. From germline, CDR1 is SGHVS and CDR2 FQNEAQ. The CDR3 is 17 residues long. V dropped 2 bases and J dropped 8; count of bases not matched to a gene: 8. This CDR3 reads CASSLFSLGLAGGELFF. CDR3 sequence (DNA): TGTGCCAGCAGCTTATTCTCTCTGGGACTAGCGGGAGGGGAGCTGTTTTTT.

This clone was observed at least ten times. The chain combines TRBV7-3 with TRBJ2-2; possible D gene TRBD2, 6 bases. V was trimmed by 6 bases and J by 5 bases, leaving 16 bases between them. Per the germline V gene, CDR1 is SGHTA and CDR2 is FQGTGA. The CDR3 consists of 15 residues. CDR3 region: CASSLTSLITGELFF. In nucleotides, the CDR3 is TGTGCCAGCAGTCTTACTAGCCTTATAACCGGGGAGCTGTTTTTT.

The CDR3 DNA follows: TGTGCCTGGAGGGGATCCCGGCAGACCTACGGCTACACCTTC. This gives the protein CAWRGSRQTYGYTF. This sequence joins TRBV30 and TRBJ1-2; D is uncertain. Germline V lookup: CDR1 GTSNPN, CDR2 SVGIG (reference sequence). The V gene lost 3 bases and the J gene lost 8 bases, with 19 bases spanning the gap. There are 14 residues in the CDR3.

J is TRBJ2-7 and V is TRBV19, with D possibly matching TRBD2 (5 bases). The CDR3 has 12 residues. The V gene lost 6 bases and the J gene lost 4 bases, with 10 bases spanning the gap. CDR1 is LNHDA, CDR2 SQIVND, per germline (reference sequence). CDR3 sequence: CASSQGLYEQYF. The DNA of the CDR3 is TGTGCCAGTAGCCAAGGACTGTACGAGCAGTACTTC.

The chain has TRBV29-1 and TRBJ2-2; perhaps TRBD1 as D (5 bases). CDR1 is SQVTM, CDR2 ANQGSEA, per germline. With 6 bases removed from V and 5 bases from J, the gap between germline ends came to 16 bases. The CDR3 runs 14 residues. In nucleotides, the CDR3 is TGCAGCGTGATCGATACAGGAAGAACCGGGGAGCTGTTTTTT. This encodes CSVIDTGRTGELFF.

The CDR3 DNA sequence: TGTGCCTGGAGTAGGTCCAGGAGGGGGAACACTGAAGCTTTCTTT. Its translation is CAWSRSRRGNTEAFF. This chain joins TRBV30 and TRBJ1-1; D perhaps matches TRBD1 (5 bases). V was cut by 2 bases and J by 1 base, with 14 bases left in between. CDR3 size: 15 residues. In germline, CDR1 is GTSNPN, CDR2 SVGIG (reference sequence).

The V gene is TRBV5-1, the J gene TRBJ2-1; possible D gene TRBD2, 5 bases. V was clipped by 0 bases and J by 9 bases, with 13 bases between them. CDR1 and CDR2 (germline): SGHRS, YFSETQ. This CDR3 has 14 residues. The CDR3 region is CASSLDPPSSEQFF. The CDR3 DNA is TGCGCCAGCAGCTTGGATCCCCCTAGCAGTGAGCAGTTCTTC.

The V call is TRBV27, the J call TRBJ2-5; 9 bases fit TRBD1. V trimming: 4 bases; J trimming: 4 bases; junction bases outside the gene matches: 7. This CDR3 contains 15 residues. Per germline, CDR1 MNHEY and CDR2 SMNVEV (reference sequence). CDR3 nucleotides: TGTGCCAGCAGTTCGGGACAGGGATTCCCAGAGACCCAGTACTTC. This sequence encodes CASSSGQGFPETQYF.

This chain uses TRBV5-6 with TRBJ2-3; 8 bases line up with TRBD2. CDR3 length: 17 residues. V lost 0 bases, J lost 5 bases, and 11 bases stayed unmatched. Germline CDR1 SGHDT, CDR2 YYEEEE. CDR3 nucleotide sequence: TGTGCCAGCAGCTTGGTGATCGCACTAGCGGAAAAAGATACGCAGTATTTT. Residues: CASSLVIALAEKDTQYF.